These T cell receptor beta chains were read from a single sample in a study of blood T cell repertoires in COVID-19. Data came from immunoSEQ multiplex PCR; TCRdb stores just in-frame clones and leaves some out. The sample records a few hundred thousand clones, approximately 93% being singletons. Sequencing used PBMCs or T cells enriched from blood (not recorded which). Receptors were obtained from a woman in her forties who had been exposed to COVID-19. The conserved cysteine and the conserved F or W are not part of the CDR3 here.

TRBV20-1	TRBJ1-3	SAFRGNTIY
TRBV5-1	TRBJ2-3	ASRRSGVLTDTQY
TRBV4-1	TRBJ1-1	ASSQDLDRHEAF
TRBV19	TRBJ1-1	ASIPPGQGLRNTEAF
TRBV7-9	TRBJ1-6	ASSRDTGNSPLH
TRBV4-1	TRBJ2-6	ASSQPGQPLSGANVLT
TRBV10-2	TRBJ2-1	ASSKGGLKRDEQF
TRBV3-1/TRBV3-2	TRBJ2-7	ASSQAGTGTYEQY
TRBV5-1	TRBJ1-1	ASSFSTGNTEAF
TRBV30	TRBJ1-4	AFQRQPNEKLF
TRBV12-3/TRBV12-4	TRBJ2-5	ASSPQVKETQY
TRBV29-1	TRBJ1-1	SVEQNLNTEAF
TRBV5-1	TRBJ1-3	ASSLQQGSSGNTIY
TRBV18	TRBJ1-3	ASSPGQGAGNTIY
TRBV30	TRBJ2-7	AWRRTYYEQY
TRBV21-1	TRBJ1-6	ASRQIGSSYNSPLH
TRBV9	TRBJ2-1	ASSPRDSSSYNEQF
TRBV2	TRBJ1-5	ASSTGGPQH
TRBV7-7	TRBJ2-5	ASSLSGVGETQY
TRBV19	TRBJ1-2	ASSKLGAGNGYT
TRBV18	TRBJ2-7	ASSSPTSGGSYEQY
TRBV5-1	TRBJ1-4	ASSLDRATNEKLF
TRBV19	TRBJ1-1	ASKPTTGGLTEAF
TRBV19	TRBJ1-3	ASTQIFLGQGYQSGNTIY
TRBV30	TRBJ1-1	AWSVRADTEAF
TRBV19	TRBJ1-2	ASTIQGALWNYGYT
TRBV25-1	TRBJ1-1	AGTWGRDEAF
TRBV5-5	TRBJ2-1	ASSLATGNEQF
TRBV7-9	TRBJ1-2	ASSPIFTDGYT
TRBV30	TRBJ1-5	AWSQVNSNQPQH
TRBV24-1	TRBJ2-3	ATKGQGLLTDTQY
TRBV3-1/TRBV3-2	TRBJ2-1	ASGERGGQHEQF
TRBV30	TRBJ1-5	ACQIGGNQPQH
TRBV19	TRBJ2-3	ASSISDRPTDTQY
TRBV5-1	TRBJ1-6	ASSSQGRDSPLH
TRBV6-2/TRBV6-3	TRBJ2-7	ASSYTGQLTYEQY
TRBV6-2/TRBV6-3	TRBJ1-5	ASSPGRNQPQH
TRBV5-1	TRBJ2-7	ASSLDRESTYEQY
TRBV30	TRBJ1-4	AWSVLRGANEKLF
TRBV5-1	TRBJ1-1	ASSSGTANTEAF
TRBV5-1	TRBJ1-4	ASSPLGGSNEKLF
TRBV7-7	TRBJ2-3	ASSLRSGRDTQY
TRBV11-2	TRBJ2-7	ASSLAGGATNEQY
TRBV30	TRBJ2-2	AWSVFRGGNTGELF
TRBV30	TRBJ2-5	AWSGWGGLADQETQY
TRBV5-1	TRBJ1-3	ASSLEQGSGNTIY